This TCR beta chain is drawn from a study of circulating tumor DNA in untreated peripheral T-cell lymphoma. Sequencing was performed with immunoSEQ multiplex PCR; in TCRdb, only in-frame clones are kept and a portion is missing. The top ten clones hold approximately 57% of a sample with 2,000 to 2,500 clones, 71% of them seen once. CDR1 and CDR2 (germline): MNHGY, SAAAGT. Trimming cost V 6 bases and J 1 base, with 9 bases left between them. This CDR3 has 14 amino acids. Sequencing was carried out using tumor tissue. The clonotype originates from a human donor with peripheral T-cell lymphoma. The chain carries TRBV6-8 and TRBJ2-2; D unclear. CDR3 loop: CASSQILNTGELFF. The CDR3 DNA sequence: TGTGCCAGCAGCCAAATTTTGAACACCGGGGAGCTGTTTTTT.